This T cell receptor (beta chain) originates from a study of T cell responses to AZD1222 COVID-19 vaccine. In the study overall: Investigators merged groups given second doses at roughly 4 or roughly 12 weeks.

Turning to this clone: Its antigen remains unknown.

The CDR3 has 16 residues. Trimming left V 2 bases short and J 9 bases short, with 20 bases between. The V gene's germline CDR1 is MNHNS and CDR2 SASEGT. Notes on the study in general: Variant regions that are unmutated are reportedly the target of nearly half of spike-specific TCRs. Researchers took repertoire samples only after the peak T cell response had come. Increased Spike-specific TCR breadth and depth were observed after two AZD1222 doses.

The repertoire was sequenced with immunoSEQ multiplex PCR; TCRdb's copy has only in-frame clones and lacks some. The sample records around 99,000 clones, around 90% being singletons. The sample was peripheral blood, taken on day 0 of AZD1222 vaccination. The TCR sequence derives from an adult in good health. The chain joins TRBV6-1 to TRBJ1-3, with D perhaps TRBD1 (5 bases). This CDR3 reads CASSEIEGRRRGTIYF. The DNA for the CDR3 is TGTGCCAGCAGTGAAATAGAGGGACGAAGGCGAGGCACCATATATTTT.